The entry below gives a single T cell receptor (beta chain) sequence along with its context. This clone was seen more than once but under ten times. No cognate antigen has been identified for it. The input lacks base qualities; no much larger clone sits a single base away. The sample belongs to a study of shared clonotypes between healthy human individuals (dated by TCRdb to about 2020). Background for the entire study: Three men and a couple of women, aged 18 to 49 years, made up the cohort. Per donor, three plates each were used for CD4 naive and CD4 memory, two for CD8 naive, and one for CD8 memory. Blood TCR repertoires of 5 or 6 healthy adults were deeply sequenced to estimate repertoire size and the extent of clonotype sharing between individuals. Different laboratories and diverse techniques were used to prepare libraries and sequence TCR repertoires, to increase sequencing depth and limit assay-specific biases. Each donor's leukapheresis produced roughly between roughly 0.85 and 9.5 billion PBMCs. Study-level results and caveats: Clonotypes shared by all four sorted-subset donors showed higher generation probabilities than non-shared clonotypes. Estimated clonotype richness was generally larger for naive than for memory subsets. Pairwise subsampling indicated that sequencing depth was expected to affect the degree of clonotype sharing among donors. Incomplete sequencing was indicated by rarefaction of sorted-subset datasets, despite the large sequencing depth. When a handful of donors were compared, the shared fraction of clonotypes was about 5.5% for naive CD4, roughly 3.3% for naive CD8, 2% to 2.5% for memory CD4, and 0.3% to 0.5% for memory CD8. Because the study included a small number of donors, the genetic and exposure-history diversity represented was limited. Only blood was sampled, and tissue TCR repertoires likely differ from those in blood.

TCR CDR3 regions were amplified from genomic DNA by multiplex PCR using the deep immunoSEQ assay. For each cell subset, the extracted genomic DNA was distributed evenly across all wells of several immunoSEQ 96-well plates, and each plate served as one replicate. For sorted subsets, roughly 200 ng of genomic DNA, equivalent to some 30,000 T cell genomes, went into each replicate PCR. Purified libraries were measured with a Qubit 3.0 fluorometer, size-checked on a Bioanalyzer 2100, and measured again with the KAPA Library Quantification kit. Every immunoSEQ 96-well plate was sequenced on a separate single-read 150-cycle Illumina NextSeq 550 flow cell. The published analysis was carried out like this. Because the immunoSEQ output included only junctional sequences and no quality scores, the filtering could not be the same as the filtering used for full-length reads. To assign V/J genes and CDR3, sequences were annotated using PyIR, a Python wrapper for IgBLAST v1.9, with IMGT germline references. Reads were removed for weak V/J assignments (E-value above 1e-6), missing CDR3, stop codons, out-of-frame junctions, or ambiguous translated residues. V3J clonotypes were defined by identical inferred V gene, J gene, and CDR3 amino acid sequence. Percentage overlap between repertoires was calculated by dividing the number of shared unique clonotypes by the size of the smaller repertoire. Repertoire richness was assessed with RTK rarefaction, the Chao1 estimator, and Recon v2.1 estimates of unobserved clonotypes. For all TCRbeta clonotypes obtained by the gDNA method from a few donors, generation probabilities were computed with OLGA. TCRdb mirrors the immuneACCESS table, restricted to in-frame sequences. Some clones are absent from its copies; in checked studies, under half trace to an unresolved V gene, and the reason for the others is unknown. The D gene and trimming were derived from the DNA, and the V and J assignments and clone size from that table. A total of about 700,000 clones appear in this sample, roughly 94% of them only once. Of the sample, about 24% is held by the ten largest clones.

CD8 naive samples were CD45RO-negative cells positively selected for CCR7, giving a CD45RA+CCR7+ population that excluded TemRA cells. The donors were healthy, HIV-negative adults with no recently reported acute infections or vaccinations. Every donor was a Caucasian adult residing in Nashville, Tennessee, USA. After blood collection by leukapheresis, PBMCs were isolated using Ficoll-Histopaque density gradient centrifugation and then cryopreserved in the vapor phase of liquid nitrogen. Purity and quantity of every magnetically sorted T cell population were checked by analytical flow cytometry. Genomic DNA was isolated from each sorted fraction and quantified by UV absorbance on a Nanodrop 2000c. There are 13 amino acids in the CDR3, from cysteine to phenylalanine inclusive. The DNA shown is the 39-base CDR3, in frame from base 1. CDR1 and CDR2 are read off the germline V gene as ENHRY and SYGVKD. V is cut by 2 bases and J by 3 bases, and the space between the germline ends is 7 bases.

The chain employs TRBV10-3 and TRBJ2-5, with TRBD1 perhaps the D gene, on 5 matching bases. The sample was naive CD8+ T cells sorted from blood. This specimen's cell subset or site label, interpreted: CD45RA+CCR7+. The receptor was derived from a man under 40 in good health. The encoded CDR3 is CAISEGREETQYF. In nucleotide form, the sequence is TGTGCCATCAGTGAGGGCAGGGAAGAGACCCAGTACTTC.